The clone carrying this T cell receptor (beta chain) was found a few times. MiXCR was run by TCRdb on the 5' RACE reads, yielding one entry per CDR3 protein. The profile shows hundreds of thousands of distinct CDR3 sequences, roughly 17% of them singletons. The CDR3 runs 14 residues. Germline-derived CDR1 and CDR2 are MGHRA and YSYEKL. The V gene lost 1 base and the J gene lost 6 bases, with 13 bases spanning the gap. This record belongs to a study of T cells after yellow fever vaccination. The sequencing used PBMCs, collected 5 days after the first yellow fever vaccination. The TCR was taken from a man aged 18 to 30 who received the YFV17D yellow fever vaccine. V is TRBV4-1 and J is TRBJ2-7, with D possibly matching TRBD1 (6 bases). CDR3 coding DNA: TGCGCCAGCAGCCAAGTCCGACAGGATGGCGAGCAGTACTTC. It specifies CASSQVRQDGEQYF.